A selection of T cell receptor beta chains follows, all from one sample in a study of read filtering for tumor transcriptome and immune sequencing. TCRdb processed the reads anew with MiXCR; each CDR3 protein has one entry. The sample lists over 80,000 distinct CDR3 sequences, roughly 12% seen once, with just under 15% in the top ten. The sequencing input was a population of CD138-negative cells sorted from bone marrow. Source of these receptors: a donor older than 35 with multiple myeloma. CDR3s include the opening cysteine and the closing phenylalanine or tryptophan. The order of the fields is V gene, clone size, D gene, J gene, CDR3 DNA, CDR3 protein. A D gene is named only where the DNA matches it firmly. Size is omitted from some rows. Given values are once, few, many or a class for expanded clones.

TRBV28,once,TRBD2,TRBJ2-2,TGTGCCAGCACCCGCGGGGGACTGAACACCGGGGAGCTGTTTTTT,CASTRGGLNTGELFF
TRBV5-6,few,-,TRBJ2-3,TGTGCCAGCAGCTTGACTAGTGGCACAGATACGCAGTATTTT,CASSLTSGTDTQYF
TRBV24-1,many,-,TRBJ2-3,TGTGCCACCAGTGATTTTCGCTCCCCAGATACGCAGTATTTT,CATSDFRSPDTQYF
TRBV19,many,-,TRBJ2-1,TGTGCCAGTACCCCCACCGGATATCCACATGAGCAGTTCTTC,CASTPTGYPHEQFF
TRBV19,many,-,TRBJ2-3,TGTGCCAGCGCTCCGGGATACGCAGATACGCAGTATTTT,CASAPGYADTQYF
TRBV29-1,many,TRBD1,TRBJ1-5,TGCAGCGTCGTTGACAGGGGTGATCATCAGCCCCAGCATTTT,CSVVDRGDHQPQHF
TRBV3-1,few,-,TRBJ2-7,TGTGCCAGCAGCCAAGGATCCCTTGGGCAGTACTTC,CASSQGSLGQYF
TRBV20-1,many,TRBD2,TRBJ2-7,TGCAGTGCTAGAGACGAAAGGACTAGCGCGGGCGAGCAGTACTTC,CSARDERTSAGEQYF
TRBV5-1,many,TRBD1,TRBJ2-5,TGCGCCAGCATCCCAACAGGGGGCGGGGAGACCCAGTACTTC,CASIPTGGGETQYF
TRBV4-1,many,-,TRBJ2-1,TGCGCCAGCAGCCAACTCGGGGTAAGCTCCTACAATGAGCAGTTCTTC,CASSQLGVSSYNEQFF
TRBV5-1,many,-,TRBJ2-6,TGCGCCAGCAGCTTGGACACAGCTGGGGCCAACGTCCTGACTTTC,CASSLDTAGANVLTF
TRBV2,-,TRBD2,TRBJ2-2,TGTGCCAGCAGTCTACTAGCGGGAGGCACCGGGGAGCTGTTTTTT,CASSLLAGGTGELFF
TRBV19,few,TRBD1,TRBJ2-2,TGTGCCAGTAGTATCGGACAGGGGTGGACCGGGGAGCTGTTTTTT,CASSIGQGWTGELFF
TRBV2,many,-,TRBJ1-1,TGTGCCAGCAGTCCAGGGTTCGGGCGGGGGAACACTGAAGCTTTCTTT,CASSPGFGRGNTEAFF
TRBV28,many,-,TRBJ2-1,TGTGCCAGCAGTTTGGCACAGCCCGGTGGTGATGAGCAGTTCTTC,CASSLAQPGGDEQFF
TRBV7-3,many,TRBD2,TRBJ2-1,TGTGCCAGCAGCTTAACGAGCGGGACCTTCAATGAGCAGTTCTTC,CASSLTSGTFNEQFF
TRBV7-9,many,TRBD2,TRBJ2-1,TGTGCCAGCAGCTTAGATATGGGACTAGCGGGAGTCTACAATGAGCAGTTCTTC,CASSLDMGLAGVYNEQFF
TRBV28,many,-,TRBJ2-7,TGTGCCAGCAGCAAGTACGAGCAGTACTTC,CASSKYEQYF
TRBV5-1,many,TRBD1,TRBJ2-7,TGCGCCAGCCCAATACAGGGGTCCTACGAGCAGTACTTC,CASPIQGSYEQYF
TRBV6-5,many,TRBD2,TRBJ2-1,TGTGCCACCTCCTCCGGGCTAGCGGGGGGCCGACAGTTCTTC,CATSSGLAGGRQFF
TRBV19,few,-,TRBJ1-2,TGTGCCAGTAGTCCCACACGGACAGAAAACTATGGCTACACCTTC,CASSPTRTENYGYTF
TRBV20-1,many,TRBD2,TRBJ2-3,TGCAGTGCCAACGGGCTAGCGGGCACAGATACGCAGTATTTT,CSANGLAGTDTQYF
TRBV7-7,many,-,TRBJ2-5,TGTGCTAGCAGCCCATATCCGGGACAAAAGACCCAGTACTTC,CASSPYPGQKTQYF
TRBV3-1,many,-,TRBJ2-7,TGTGCCAGCAGCCAGACCTCCTACGAGCAGTACTTC,CASSQTSYEQYF
TRBV7-9,many,-,TRBJ2-3,TGTGCCAGCCGGACATACGGAAACACAGATACGCAGTATTTT,CASRTYGNTDTQYF
TRBV6-4,few,-,TRBJ2-6,TGTGCCAGCAGTGAAGGGAGTTTTGGGGCCAACGTCCTGACTTTC,CASSEGSFGANVLTF
TRBV20-1,many,-,TRBJ2-3,TGCAGTGCTAGAGACAGGAATGGGGCAGATACGCAGTATTTT,CSARDRNGADTQYF
TRBV3-1,few,-,TRBJ2-2,TGTGCCAGCAGCCCCCCTAGAGGGGAGTTGGGCACCGGGGAGCTGTTTTTT,CASSPPRGELGTGELFF
TRBV5-1,-,-,TRBJ2-5,TGCGCCAGCAGCTTGGGCCAGGGGGAGACCCAGTACTTC,CASSLGQGETQYF
TRBV30,few,TRBD1,TRBJ2-7,TGTGCCTGGATGGGGACAGGGGCCGGATACGAGCAGTACTTC,CAWMGTGAGYEQYF
TRBV7-9,many,-,TRBJ2-1,TGTGCCAGCAGCCAGGGGACCAGCTCCTACAATGAGCAGTTCTTC,CASSQGTSSYNEQFF
TRBV20-1,many,-,TRBJ2-5,TGCAGCCCTTATTACGGCACGCAAGAGACCCAGTACTTC,CSPYYGTQETQYF
TRBV5-1,many,TRBD2,TRBJ2-5,TGCGCCAGCAGCTTGGCGGGGACTAGCGGCCAAGAGACCCAGTACTTC,CASSLAGTSGQETQYF
TRBV27,many,TRBD1,TRBJ2-1,TGTGCCAGCAGTTTTTCGACAGGGGATGAGCAGTTCTTC,CASSFSTGDEQFF
TRBV27,few,-,TRBJ1-1,TGTGCCAGCAGCTTCGTCGGGGGTAAAGCTTTCTTT,CASSFVGGKAFF
TRBV6-2/TRBV6-3,-,-,TRBJ2-7,TGTGCCAGCAGCTATTCTTACGGAAATTACGAGCAGTACTTC,CASSYSYGNYEQYF